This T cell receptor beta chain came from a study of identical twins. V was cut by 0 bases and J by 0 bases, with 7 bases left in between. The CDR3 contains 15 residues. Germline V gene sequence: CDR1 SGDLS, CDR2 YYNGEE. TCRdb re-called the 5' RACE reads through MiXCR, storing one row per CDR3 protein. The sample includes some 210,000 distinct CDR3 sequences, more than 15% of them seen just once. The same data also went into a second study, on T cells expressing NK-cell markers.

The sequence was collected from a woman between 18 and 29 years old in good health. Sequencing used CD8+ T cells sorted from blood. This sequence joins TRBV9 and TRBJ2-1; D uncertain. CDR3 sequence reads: CASSVGVSSYNEQFF. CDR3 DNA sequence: TGTGCCAGCAGCGTAGGGGTTAGCTCCTACAATGAGCAGTTCTTC.